The T cell receptor beta chain described here comes from a study of neurological immune-mediated disorders. Points from the study as a whole: None of the CDR3 amino acid sequences of expanded clones recurred across subjects, suggesting private repertoires in all groups.

TCRdb re-derived calls from the 5' RACE reads in MiXCR, one entry per CDR3 protein. There are 50,000 or so distinct CDR3 sequences in the sample; roughly 25% occur only once, and about 23% lies in the top ten. CDR1 is SQVTM, CDR2 ANQGSEA, per germline. The CDR3 is made up of 14 amino acids. V lost 6 bases, J lost 2 bases, and 9 bases stayed unmatched. Many counts were recorded for this clonotype. The antigen is not known. The sequence was collected from a woman between 65 and 79 years old in good health. Sequencing was carried out using PBMCs. The chain employs TRBV29-1 and TRBJ1-2, with 7 bases identical to TRBD1. CDR3 loop: CSVTTGNNNYGYTF. CDR3 bases: TGCAGCGTAACGACAGGGAATAACAACTATGGCTACACCTTC.